By frequency in the sample, the clone carrying this T cell receptor beta chain is medium-sized. The antigen is unknown. The V end lost 1 base, the J end lost 4 bases, and 12 bases lay between the germline ends. The CDR3 is 15 residues long. Germline V gives CDR1 LGHNA, CDR2 YSLEER. These data come from a study of T-cell reconstitution after alpha-beta-depleted transplantation in children. Points from the study as a whole: Diversity and T-cell counts at one year after transplant derived mostly from new T cells. Surviving recipient cells, namely T cells and thymic progenitors, were the source of high day-60 TCRbeta diversity in some patients. Expanded clones from the graft, numbering several hundred, reportedly supplied alpha-beta T cells about two months after transplant.

The TCRbeta library was prepared with unique molecular identifiers. TCRdb called the PCR reads again in MiXCR, with one record for every CDR3 protein. The data hold 6,000 or so distinct CDR3 sequences, with about 15% observed a single time. The clonotype comes from a boy between 10 and 17 years old with acute lymphoblastic leukemia, due to receive a stem cell transplant. The V call is TRBV4-3, the J call TRBJ2-3; D assignment may be TRBD1 or TRBD2 (5 bases each). This specimen was PBMCs, taken before TCRalphabeta/CD19-depleted stem cell transplant. The CDR3 loop is CASSQGTRGADTQYF. CDR3 bases: TGCGCCAGCAGCCAAGGGACCCGAGGGGCAGATACGCAGTATTTT.